These T cell receptor beta chains were read from a single sample in a study of T cell responses to AZD1222 COVID-19 vaccine. Produced via immunoSEQ multiplex PCR; TCRdb's table is partial and in-frame only. This table holds 50,000 to 70,000 clones, more than 80% found once. The sample in question was peripheral blood, obtained on day 0 of MenACWY control vaccination. These receptors were obtained from an adult in good health. CDR3s include the opening cysteine and the closing phenylalanine or tryptophan. The order of the fields is V gene, D gene, clone size, J gene, CDR3 protein, CDR3 DNA. D genes are given only for firm matches. Clone size is not always given. Where it is, it says once, few, many or a class for expanded clones.

>TRBV27|TRBD1|-|TRBJ2-7
CASSTGDANEQYF
TGTGCCAGCAGCACAGGGGATGCGAACGAGCAGTACTTC
>TRBV5-3|-|-|TRBJ1-3
CARSPLGGDTIYF
TGTGCCAGAAGCCCCCTGGGGGGCGACACCATATATTTT
>TRBV10-3|-|-|TRBJ2-2
CAISVVAGELFF
TGTGCCATCAGCGTAGTCGCCGGGGAGCTGTTTTTT
>TRBV19|-|-|TRBJ2-7
CASSLTDNSYEQYF
TGTGCCAGTAGTCTAACGGACAACTCCTACGAGCAGTACTTC
>TRBV4-1|TRBD1|-|TRBJ1-4
CASSQSGTANEKLFF
TGCGCCAGCAGCCAATCCGGGACAGCGAATGAAAAACTGTTTTTT
>TRBV9|-|-|TRBJ2-1
CASSVGGGSYNEQFF
TGTGCCAGCAGCGTTGGGGGTGGTTCCTACAATGAGCAGTTCTTC
>TRBV29-1|TRBD2|-|TRBJ2-3
CSVGTSGRRTDTQYF
TGCAGCGTGGGGACTAGCGGGAGAAGGACAGATACGCAGTATTTT
>TRBV4-3|-|-|TRBJ1-2
CASSQGIPNYGYTF
TGCGCCAGCAGCCAGGGGATACCTAACTATGGCTACACCTTC
>TRBV21-1|-|once|TRBJ2-3
CASSKGGGSGGGSSTDTQYF
TGTGCCAGCAGCAAAGGTGGGGGGAGCGGAGGGGGATCTAGCACAGATACGCAGTATTTT
>TRBV7-9|-|-|TRBJ1-2
CASSPGGTGGYTF
TGTGCCAGCAGCCCGGGGGGGACGGGTGGCTACACCTTC
>TRBV30|TRBD1|-|TRBJ2-1
CAWRSGTGWNEQFF
TGTGCCTGGAGGTCCGGGACAGGGTGGAATGAGCAGTTCTTC
>TRBV29-1|-|-|TRBJ2-7
CSVESRVGYEQYF
TGCAGCGTTGAATCCAGGGTCGGCTACGAGCAGTACTTC
>TRBV15|-|-|TRBJ1-5
CATSRDRASSNQPQHF
TGTGCCACCAGCAGAGACCGGGCCAGCAGCAATCAGCCCCAGCATTTT
>TRBV28|-|-|TRBJ1-2
CASSWTANYGYTF
TGTGCCAGCAGTTGGACAGCTAACTATGGCTACACCTTC
>TRBV3-1/TRBV3-2|TRBD2|-|TRBJ2-7
CASSRGTSRSYEQYF
TGTGCCAGCAGCCGCGGGACTAGTCGGTCCTACGAGCAGTACTTC